These T cell receptor beta chains were read from a single sample in a study of blood T cell repertoires in COVID-19. Libraries were prepared by immunoSEQ multiplex PCR; TCRdb keeps only in-frame clonotypes and omits some of them. The data hold hundreds of thousands of clones, with about nine tenths observed a single time. Sequencing was performed on peripheral blood. These receptors came from a woman aged 70-85 years with COVID-19, enrolled during active disease. CDR3s include the opening cysteine and the closing phenylalanine or tryptophan. The D gene is left open where the match is weak.

TRBV5-3	TRBJ1-2	-	TGTGCCAGAAGCTTGGCCTCGGAGAGGGGGAGTGGCTATGGCTACACCTTC	CARSLASERGSGYGYTF
TRBV23-1	TRBJ1-3	-	TGCGCCAGCAGTCAATCGCAGGGGACAACTGGAAACACCATATATTTT	CASSQSQGTTGNTIYF
TRBV12-5	TRBJ2-2	TRBD1	TGTGCTAGTGGTTGGAGGACAGGTTACACCGGGGAGCTGTTTTTT	CASGWRTGYTGELFF
TRBV12-3/TRBV12-4	TRBJ1-1	-	TGTGCCAGCAGGACCTCAGGGCCTGAAGCTTTCTTT	CASRTSGPEAFF
TRBV19	TRBJ2-3	-	TGTGCATTACGGGACACGTACACAGATACGCAGTATTTT	CALRDTYTDTQYF
TRBV10-3	TRBJ2-7	TRBD2	TGTGCCATCAGTGAGCGGAGCGGGGGGTACTCCTACGAGCAGTACTTC	CAISERSGGYSYEQYF
TRBV7-3	TRBJ1-1	-	TGTGCCAGCAGCGTAAAAGAGGACACTGAAGCTTTCTTT	CASSVKEDTEAFF
TRBV27	TRBJ1-2	-	TGTGCCAGCAGTTTAGAAAGCAGGGGTGACTATGGCTACACCTTC	CASSLESRGDYGYTF
TRBV12-5	TRBJ1-3	-	TGTGCTAGTGGTTGGGCGATTTCTGGAAACACCATATATTTT	CASGWAISGNTIYF
TRBV11-2	TRBJ1-3	-	TGTGCCAGCAGCGATGGCGGAAACACCATATATTTT	CASSDGGNTIYF
TRBV30	TRBJ1-5	TRBD1	TGTGCCTGGAGTGTACGGACAGGGGGGAATCAGCCCCAGCATTTT	CAWSVRTGGNQPQHF
TRBV2	TRBJ2-1	-	TGTGCCAGCAGGGAGGACGCGAATTGGAATGAGCAGTTCTTC	CASREDANWNEQFF
TRBV11-2	TRBJ2-1	-	TGTGCCAGCAGCTTAAGCCCGGAGAAGCAGTTCTTC	CASSLSPEKQFF